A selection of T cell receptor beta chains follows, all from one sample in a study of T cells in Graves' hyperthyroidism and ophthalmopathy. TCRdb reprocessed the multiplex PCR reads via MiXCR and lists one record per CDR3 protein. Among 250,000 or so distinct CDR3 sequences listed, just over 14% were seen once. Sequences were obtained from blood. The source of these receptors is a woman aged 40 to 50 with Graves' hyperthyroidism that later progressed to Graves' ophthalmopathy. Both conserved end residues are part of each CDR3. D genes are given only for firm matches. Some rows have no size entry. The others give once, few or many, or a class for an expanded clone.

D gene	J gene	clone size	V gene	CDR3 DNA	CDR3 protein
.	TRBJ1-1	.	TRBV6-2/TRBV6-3	TGTGCCGGCATCTTTAGTTTGAACACTGAAGCTTTCTTT	CAGIFSLNTEAFF
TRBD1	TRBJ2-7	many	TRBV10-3	TGTGCCATCAGTGAGTCGCGGGACAGGGGCGAGCAGTACTTC	CAISESRDRGEQYF
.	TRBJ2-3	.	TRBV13	TGTGCCAGCAGCTTAGTGGCACAGGGAAACACAGATACGCAGTATTTT	CASSLVAQGNTDTQYF
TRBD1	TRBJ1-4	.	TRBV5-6	TGTGCCAGCAGCGGGGGCCGGGACAGGGTATTTCTTCCTAATGAAAAACTGTTTTTT	CASSGGRDRVFLPNEKLFF
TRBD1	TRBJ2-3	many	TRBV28	TGTGCCAGCAGTTCAGCAGGGGGCCCCTTCACAGATACGCAGTATTTT	CASSSAGGPFTDTQYF
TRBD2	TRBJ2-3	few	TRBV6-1	TGTGCCAGCAGTCCGGGGGGGCTAGCGGTTACAGATACGCAGTATTTT	CASSPGGLAVTDTQYF
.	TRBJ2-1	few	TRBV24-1	TGTGCCACCAGTGACCGACTACACTCCTACAATGAGCAGTTCTTC	CATSDRLHSYNEQFF
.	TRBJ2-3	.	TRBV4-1	TGCGCCAGCAGCCAGGAAGCATCCCCGGGCGATACGCAGTATTTT	CASSQEASPGDTQYF
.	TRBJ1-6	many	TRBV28	TGTGCCAGCACTTTCAAAGGAAGAATCTATTCACCCCTCCACTTT	CASTFKGRIYSPLHF
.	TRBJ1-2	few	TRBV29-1	TGCAGCGTTGAAGGGGAGGACATGAGGGGTGGTGGCTACACCTTC	CSVEGEDMRGGGYTF
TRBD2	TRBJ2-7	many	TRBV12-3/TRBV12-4	TGTGCCAGCAGTCGGACTAGCCTCTACGAGCAGTACTTC	CASSRTSLYEQYF
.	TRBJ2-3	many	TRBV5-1	TGCGCCAGCAGCTTGGGCGGGATTAGCACAGATACGCAGTATTTT	CASSLGGISTDTQYF
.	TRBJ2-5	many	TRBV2	TGTGCCAGCCGTCCCGGGCTACAAGAGACCCAGTACTTC	CASRPGLQETQYF
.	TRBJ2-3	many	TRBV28	TGTGCCAGCAGCATCAAACTTCTTAGCACAGATACGCAGTATTTT	CASSIKLLSTDTQYF
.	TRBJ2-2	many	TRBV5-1	TGCGCCAGCAGCTTGTCACAGGCGAACACCGGGGAGCTGTTTTTT	CASSLSQANTGELFF
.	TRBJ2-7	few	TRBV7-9	TGTGCCAGCAGCCCTTATTCCGGGACCCACGAGCAGTACTTC	CASSPYSGTHEQYF
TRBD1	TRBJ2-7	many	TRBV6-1	TGTGCCAGCAGGAGTCCCGGGACAGGGATCGGGCACGAGCAGTACTTC	CASRSPGTGIGHEQYF
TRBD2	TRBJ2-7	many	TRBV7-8	TGTGCCAGCAGCTTAGTTACTAGCGGTTACGAGCAGTACTTC	CASSLVTSGYEQYF
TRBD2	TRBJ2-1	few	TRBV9	TGTGCCAGCAGCCTCACGACTAGCGAGAATGAGCAGTTCTTC	CASSLTTSENEQFF